This TCR beta chain comes out of a study of technical replicates of blood from four donors. Trimming pared 1 base from V and 6 bases from J, leaving 12 bases between. The length of the CDR3 is 14 residues. In germline, CDR1 is MGHDK, CDR2 SYGVNS. Sequencing used immunoSEQ multiplex PCR; TCRdb keeps in-frame clones, though not all of them. Of more than 80,000 clones listed, 90% to 98% are singletons. This TCR came from a human donor in good health. The specimen was T cells isolated from PBMCs. V and J are TRBV25-1 and TRBJ1-2; D is undetermined. This CDR3 reads CASSESTWADGYTF. CDR3 sequence (DNA): TGTGCCAGCAGTGAATCGACATGGGCTGATGGCTACACCTTC.